This TCR beta chain was sequenced for a study of blood T cell repertoires in COVID-19. This CDR3 has 13 amino acids. The ends were cut back, 5 bases at V and 4 bases at J, with 11 bases in the middle. Germline V gene lookup returns CDR1 MDHEN and CDR2 SYDVKM. Authors' analysis steps: Amplified reference gene primers provided the basis for estimating nucleated cell counts. Data came from immunoSEQ multiplex PCR; TCRdb stores just in-frame clones and leaves some out. That table is the source of V, J and clone size, and D and trimming were worked out from the DNA. Found here are about 330,000 clones, about 92% of them singletons; the top ten hold around 18%.

The sequencing sample was made of PBMCs or T cells enriched from blood (not recorded which). The TCR comes from a woman aged 25 to 39 who had recovered from COVID-19. This sequence joins TRBV28 and TRBJ1-2, with D tentatively TRBD1 (5 bases). The CDR3 sequence: CASSPGGLYGYTF. In DNA form, the CDR3 reads TGTGCCAGCAGTCCCGGGGGACTCTATGGCTACACCTTC.